These T cell receptor beta chains were read from a single sample in a study of cytomegalovirus exposure and HLA in healthy donors. Profiled with immunoSEQ multiplex PCR; TCRdb holds only in-frame clones, not every one. The sample contains some 120,000 clones, 75% to 90% of which appear only once. Sequenced sample: PBMCs. The source is a woman aged 25 to 39 in good health and CMV-seropositive. The CDR3 runs from the conserved cysteine through the conserved F or W. The D gene is left open where the match is weak. For some rows the clone size is stated as once, few or many, or as a class when expanded; others skip it.

cdr3_aa cdr3_nt v_call clone_size cdr3_length j_call d_call
CASSLATYNEQFF TGTGCCAGCAGCTTAGCGACTTACAATGAGCAGTTCTTC TRBV7-3 few 13 TRBJ2-1 NA
CASSLAGLEETQYF TGCGCCAGCAGCTTAGCGGGGCTGGAAGAGACCCAGTACTTC TRBV5-1 NA 14 TRBJ2-5 TRBD2
CSVATGEDTQYF TGCAGCGTTGCAACAGGGGAAGATACGCAGTATTTT TRBV29-1 NA 12 TRBJ2-3 TRBD1
CASSPQGGSQPQHF TGTGCCAGCAGCCCCCAGGGGGGTAGTCAGCCCCAGCATTTT TRBV6-5 NA 14 TRBJ1-5 TRBD1
CASSLIGTGSPYEQYF TGTGCCAGCAGTTTGATCGGGACAGGCTCCCCCTACGAGCAGTACTTC TRBV28 NA 16 TRBJ2-7 TRBD1
CASSEALRGTSGNTIYF TGTGCCAGCAGTGAAGCGCTTCGAGGTACCTCTGGAAACACCATATATTTT TRBV2 NA 17 TRBJ1-3 NA
CASSLVGREETQYF TGTGCCAGCAGCTTAGTAGGCAGGGAAGAGACCCAGTACTTC TRBV7-9 NA 14 TRBJ2-5 NA
CASSPDGVYQPQHF TGTGCCAGCTCACCGGACGGGGTTTATCAGCCCCAGCATTTT TRBV18 NA 14 TRBJ1-5 NA
CATEGNTEAFF TGTGCCACCGAGGGTAACACTGAAGCTTTCTTT TRBV15 few 11 TRBJ1-1 NA
CASSYRIQETQYF TGTGCCAGCAGCTACAGGATCCAAGAGACCCAGTACTTC TRBV7-2 NA 13 TRBJ2-5 NA
CASSDSSGSYNEQFF TGTGCCAGCAGTGACTCTAGCGGGAGCTACAATGAGCAGTTCTTC TRBV6-4 NA 15 TRBJ2-1 TRBD2
CASSLAGEVYEQYF TGTGCCAGTAGTTTAGCGGGAGAGGTCTACGAGCAGTACTTC TRBV19 NA 14 TRBJ2-7 TRBD2
CASSGGRYTF TGTGCCAGCAGCGGGGGGCGGTACACCTTC TRBV9 few 10 TRBJ1-2 NA
CASSPQETQYF TGTGCCAGCTCTCCCCAAGAGACCCAGTACTTC TRBV2 NA 11 TRBJ2-5 NA
CASSWDSLSEQYF TGTGCCAGCAGCTGGGACTCCCTGTCCGAGCAGTACTTC TRBV6-6 NA 13 TRBJ2-7 NA
CASSYGTAGVGQFF TGTGCCAGCAGTTACGGGACAGCGGGGGTGGGGCAGTTCTTC TRBV6-5 NA 14 TRBJ2-1 NA
CASSSTGGADEQYF TGTGCCAGCAGTTCCACAGGGGGCGCAGACGAGCAGTACTTC TRBV27 few 14 TRBJ2-7 TRBD1
CASSCPPGQVNTEAFF TGTGCCAGCAGCTGCCCCCCGGGACAGGTGAACACTGAAGCTTTCTTT TRBV7-9 NA 16 TRBJ1-1 TRBD1
CASSYTDREDTGELFF TGCGCCAGCAGCTACACAGACAGGGAGGACACCGGGGAGCTGTTTTTT TRBV5-1 once 16 TRBJ2-2 NA
CASSFGTGDETQYF TGCGCCAGCAGCTTTGGGACAGGGGACGAGACCCAGTACTTC TRBV5-1 NA 14 TRBJ2-5 TRBD1
CASSISSGLYEQYF TGTGCCAGTAGTATATCCTCAGGGCTTTACGAGCAGTACTTC TRBV19 NA 14 TRBJ2-7 NA
CASSDRGLGHEQYF TGTGCCAGCAGTGACCGGGGTTTAGGACACGAGCAGTACTTC TRBV25-1 NA 14 TRBJ2-7 NA
CASSQATGWSYGYTF TGCGCCAGCAGCCAGGCGACAGGGTGGAGCTATGGCTACACCTTC TRBV4-1 NA 15 TRBJ1-2 TRBD1
CASSFAGGETQYF TGTGCCAGCAGCTTCGCAGGTGGGGAGACCCAGTACTTC TRBV5-6 NA 13 TRBJ2-5 NA
CASSYGRDLDTEAFF TGTGCCAGCAGCTATGGGAGGGATTTGGACACTGAAGCTTTCTTT TRBV5-4 NA 15 TRBJ1-1 NA
CASSRAGGPYEQYF TGTGCCAGCAGCCGAGCGGGGGGCCCCTACGAGCAGTACTTC TRBV4-2 NA 14 TRBJ2-7 TRBD2
CASSPGLAGSNEQFF TGTGCCAGCAGCCCGGGACTAGCGGGCTCCAATGAGCAGTTCTTC TRBV13 NA 15 TRBJ2-1 TRBD2
CASSVEGASGGEQFF TGTGCCAGCAGTGTAGAGGGGGCTAGCGGGGGTGAGCAGTTCTTC TRBV2 NA 15 TRBJ2-1 TRBD2
CASSLLGRSAETQYF TGTGCCAGCAGTTTATTGGGCCGCTCTGCTGAGACCCAGTACTTC TRBV28 NA 15 TRBJ2-5 NA
CASRRVSDANEKLFF TGCGCCAGCCGACGGGTCTCCGACGCCAATGAAAAACTGTTTTTT TRBV5-1 NA 15 TRBJ1-4 NA
CASSVVDFNEQFF TGTGCCAGCAGCGTGGTGGACTTCAATGAGCAGTTCTTC TRBV5-6 NA 13 TRBJ2-1 NA